The next 27 T cell receptor beta chains were all read from a single sample in a study of shared clonotypes between healthy human individuals. Assay used: immunoSEQ multiplex PCR; TCRdb lists only in-frame clones, some missing. The sample has about 480,000 clones; around 79% are singletons. The specimen sequenced was PBMCs. The receptors were sampled from a woman aged 40 to 50 in good health. Some clones in this sample may be carry-over from other donors' samples.

This chain joins TRBV29-1 and TRBJ2-1, with a weak D call TRBD1 (6 bases). Trimming removed 4 bases from V and 5 bases from J, with 18 bases in between. The CDR3 spans 15 residues. Germline CDR1 SQVTM, CDR2 ANQGSEA. The CDR3 protein is CSVVWGRGTHNEQFF. The CDR3 DNA follows: TGCAGCGTTGTCTGGGGCAGGGGAACACACAATGAGCAGTTCTTC.

The V and J genes are TRBV5-6 and TRBJ1-2; no reliable D call. The CDR3 runs 14 residues. Germline CDR1 and CDR2: SGHDT and YYEEEE. Trimming removed 0 bases at V and 0 bases at J, with 6 bases between. The CDR3 DNA sequence: TGTGCCAGCAGCTTGGGGACGGCTAACTATGGCTACACCTTC. As protein: CASSLGTANYGYTF.

Remarks on this clone: The limits of the CDR3 on the DNA are not certain, so only TCRdb's listed CDR3 is given. The chain has TRBV7-2 and TRBJ2-7. The CDR3 region is 14 residues in length, termini included. In germline, CDR1 is SGHTA, CDR2 FQGNSA. Here the CDR3 reads CASSFGPGRDEQYF.

The table lists this clone with a count of one. The chain couples TRBV11-2 to TRBJ2-3; maybe TRBD2 (5 bases). Germline CDR1 reads SGHAT; CDR2 reads FQNNGV. V lost 0 bases to trimming and J lost 1 base, with 8 bases between them. This CDR3 has 15 residues. CDR3 DNA: TGTGCCAGCAGCTTAGATCGAGCGGGCACAGATACGCAGTATTTT. It specifies CASSLDRAGTDTQYF.

Of note for this clone: This may stem from a read error, because a much larger clone lies one nucleotide away. Other DNA sequences in this specimen translate into the identical CDR3. This rearrangement joins TRBV6-4 to TRBJ2-1; TRBD1 or TRBD2 may be the D gene (5 bases each). V lost 0 bases to trimming and J lost 6 bases, with 6 bases between them. The CDR3 length is 13 residues. The V gene's germline CDR1 is MRHNA and CDR2 SNTAGT. The CDR3 DNA reads TGTGCCAGCAGTGACTCGGGGGTCAATGAGCAGTTCTTC. It specifies CASSDSGVNEQFF.

The chain joins TRBV5-8 to TRBJ2-5; 9 nucleotides agree with TRBD1. Germline assignment: CDR1 SGHTS and CDR2 YDEGEE. The V gene end was trimmed by 0 bases and the J gene end by 2 bases; junction bases not matched to a gene: 2. This CDR3 is built from 15 residues. The CDR3 protein is CASSLGTGEQETQYF. The CDR3 region has the DNA TGTGCCAGCAGCTTGGGGACAGGGGAACAAGAGACCCAGTACTTC.

CDR3 nucleotide sequence: TGTGCCAGCAGTGGGACTAGTTTCGGGCAGTTCTTC. This codes for CASSGTSFGQFF. The chain has TRBV2 and TRBJ2-1, with 7 bases that match TRBD2. There are 12 residues in the CDR3. Per the germline V gene, CDR1 is SNHLY and CDR2 is FYNNEI. After removal of 4 bases from V and 12 bases from J, the junction contained 6 bases not matched to a gene.

This clone was seen more than once but under ten times. The chain carries TRBV7-9 and TRBJ2-7, with 7 bases matching TRBD2. Germline CDR1 is SEHNR and CDR2 is FQNEAQ (reference sequence). V was pared by 5 bases and J by 0 bases, with 10 bases of the junction left unmatched. The length of the CDR3 is 16 residues. CDR3 nucleotide sequence: TGTGCCAGCAGCCCGGTAAAAAGCGGGAACTCCTACGAGCAGTACTTC. It translates to CASSPVKSGNSYEQYF. The variable domain in full, with the rest retrieved from reference TRBV7-9 and TRBJ2-7, is DTGVSQNPRHKITKRGQNVTFRCDPISEHNRLYWYRQTLGQGPEFLTYFQNEAQLEKSRLLSDRFSAERPKGSFSTLEIQRTEQGDSAMYLCASSPVKSGNSYEQYFGPGTRLTVT.

This chain links TRBV15 with TRBJ2-7; no clear D. The CDR3 totals 15 residues. Germline V lookup: CDR1 LNHNV, CDR2 YYDKDF (reference sequence). Trimming removed 0 bases from V and 0 bases from J, with 9 bases in between. In nucleotides, the CDR3 is TGTGCCACCAGCAGAGACAGGCCCCTCTCCTACGAGCAGTACTTC. Amino acids: CATSRDRPLSYEQYF.

The chain uses TRBV20-1 and TRBJ2-2, with D uncertain. CDR3 length equals 11 residues. The V gene's germline CDR1 is DFQATT and CDR2 SNEGSKA (reference sequence). V was trimmed by 2 bases and J by 6 bases, leaving 4 bases between them. The CDR3, as DNA: TGCAGTGCTAGACTCTCCGGGGAGCTGTTTTTT. It encodes CSARLSGELFF.

At least ten counts were recorded for this clone. CDR3 sequence reads: CASSQDYREEGFYGYTF. The CDR3 DNA is TGCGCCAGCAGCCAAGACTACAGGGAAGAGGGGTTCTATGGCTACACCTTC. The V and J genes are TRBV4-3 and TRBJ1-2; a weak D match, TRBD1 (6 bases). This CDR3 has 17 residues. Germline V gene data show CDR1 as LGHNA and CDR2 as YSLEER. Trimming pared 0 bases from V and 4 bases from J, leaving 18 bases between.

The chain couples TRBV21-1 to TRBJ2-4; no check of the table's D call, TRBD1, against the DNA was made. TRBV21-1 is annotated as a pseudogene. The CDR3 is made up of 20 amino acids. CDR3 region: CASSKARGLAPWTFSCIQYF. CDR3 DNA sequence: TGTGCCAGCAGCAAAGCGAGGGGGCTAGCGCCCTGGACTTTTTCTTGCATTCAGTACTTC.

J is TRBJ2-7 and V is TRBV4-1, with 7 bases identical to TRBD1. Germline V gene lookup returns CDR1 MGHRA and CDR2 YSYEKL. CDR3 length equals 18 residues. The V gene end was trimmed by 0 bases and the J gene end by 0 bases; junction bases not matched to a gene: 11. The CDR3 DNA reads as TGCGCCAGCAGCCAAGATACTTTTGAGGGGGCGGGCTCCTACGAGCAGTACTTC. Amino acid sequence: CASSQDTFEGAGSYEQYF.

The chain carries TRBV6-4 and TRBJ2-1; 9 nucleotides agree with TRBD2. J was trimmed by 5 bases and V by 5 bases; bases with no gene match: 4. The CDR3 runs 14 residues. CDR1 MRHNA and CDR2 SNTAGT come from the germline V gene. This CDR3 reads CASSQRGENNEQFF. CDR3 DNA: TGTGCCAGCAGTCAGCGGGGGGAGAACAATGAGCAGTTCTTC.

V gene TRBV7-8 combines with J gene TRBJ1-1, with 7 bases that match TRBD1. V was clipped by 5 bases and J by 9 bases; unmatched bases: 6. The CDR3 sequence is 12 residues long. Germline V lookup: CDR1 SGHVS, CDR2 FQNEAQ. CDR3 coding DNA: TGTGCCAGCAGCACCGGACAGGCGCAAGCTTTCTTT. Translated: CASSTGQAQAFF. Using reference TRBV7-8 and TRBJ1-1 for the parts outside the CDR3, the full variable domain is GAGVSQSPRYKVAKRGQDVALRCDPISGHVSLFWYQQALGQGPEFLTYFQNEAQLDKSGLPSDRFFAERPEGSVSTLKIQRTQQEDSAVYLCASSTGQAQAFFGQGTRLTVV.

The gene calls are TRBV7-8 and TRBJ1-2, with 10 bases fitting TRBD1. CDR3 size: 17 residues. J was trimmed by 3 bases and V by 5 bases; bases with no gene match: 12. Looked up from germline, CDR1 is SGHVS and CDR2 is FQNEAQ. The CDR3 protein is CASSPQRDRGFYYGYTF. The DNA of the CDR3 is TGTGCCAGCAGCCCACAGAGGGACAGGGGATTTTACTATGGCTACACCTTC.

J is TRBJ1-2 and V is TRBV21-1. TRBV21-1 is designated a pseudogene. This CDR3 contains 16 residues. This CDR3 reads CASSSNGRDPNYGYTF. The CDR3, as DNA: TGTGCCAGCAGCAGCAATGGCAGGGACCCTAACTATGGCTACACCTTC.

A few counts support this clone. V gene TRBV28 combines with J gene TRBJ2-7; D possibly uses TRBD1 or TRBD2 (6 bases each). CDR1 is MDHEN and CDR2 is SYDVKM in the germline V gene. This CDR3 spans 14 amino acids. The V end was cut by 3 bases, the J end by 2 bases, with 11 bases between. CDR3 in amino acids: CASSLRRGTYEQYF. Here the CDR3 DNA reads TGTGCCAGCAGTTTGCGGAGGGGGACCTACGAGCAGTACTTC.

As regards this clone: At one end, the junction sequence differs from germline, possibly due to a read error. The chain recombines TRBV2 with TRBJ2-7; TRBD1 agrees at 8 bases. The germline gives CDR1 SNHLY, CDR2 FYNNEI. The CDR3 loop spans 15 amino acids. CDR3 loop: CASTFRTGRDSEQYF. CDR3 in DNA: TGTGCTAGCACGTTCCGGACAGGGCGGGATAGCGAGCAGTACTTC. Drawing the rest from reference TRBV2 and TRBJ2-7, the complete variable domain is EPEVTQTPSHQVTQMGQEVILRCVPISNHLYFYWYRQILGQKVEFLVSFYNNEISEKSEIFDDQFSVERPDGSNFTLKIRSTKLEDSAMYFCASTFRTGRDSEQYFGPGTRLTVT.

This sequence joins TRBV5-4 and TRBJ1-1, with no clear D. CDR1 and CDR2 from the germline V gene are SGHNT and YYREEE (reference sequence). The V end was cut by 0 bases, the J end by 3 bases, with 12 bases between. This CDR3 spans 15 amino acids. The DNA of the CDR3 is TGTGCCAGCAGCTTGGAAGGCAGGCTGGACACTGAAGCTTTCTTT. Amino acid sequence: CASSLEGRLDTEAFF.

The rearrangement joins TRBV19 to TRBJ1-1; D is unresolved. Germline V gene lookup returns CDR1 LNHDA and CDR2 SQIVND (reference sequence). V was pared by 1 base and J by 5 bases, with 8 bases between. This CDR3 region has 13 residues. This chain's CDR3 is CASSIGRSTEAFF. DNA of the CDR3: TGTGCCAGTAGTATAGGTAGGAGTACTGAAGCTTTCTTT.

The V gene is TRBV29-1, the J gene TRBJ2-2; D possibly corresponds to TRBD2 (5 bases). Germline V CDR1 and CDR2: SQVTM, ANQGSEA. The length of the CDR3 is 14 residues. V shed 6 bases and J shed 0 bases, with 11 bases lying between them. CDR3 DNA sequence: TGCAGCGTCGAGGGCAAATCGAACACCGGGGAGCTGTTTTTT. Its translation: CSVEGKSNTGELFF.

The chain couples TRBV11-1 to TRBJ2-7; tentatively, D is TRBD2 (5 bases). The CDR3 consists of 15 residues. Trimming left V 5 bases short and J 3 bases short, with 17 bases between. The germline V gene has CDR1 SGHAT and CDR2 FQDESV (reference sequence). For the CDR3, the DNA is TGTGCCAGCAGCCCCCACCGAGCGGACCTCTACGAGCAGTACTTC. This encodes CASSPHRADLYEQYF. Full variable domain (rest looked up from reference TRBV11-1 and TRBJ2-7): EAEVAQSPRYKITEKSQAVAFWCDPISGHATLYWYRQILGQGPELLVQFQDESVVDDSQLPKDRFSAERLKGVDSTLKIQPAELGDSAMYLCASSPHRADLYEQYFGPGTRLTVT.

This clone appeared a few times. The rearrangement joins TRBV6-1 to TRBJ2-3; a weak D match, TRBD2 (6 bases). The CDR3 extends over 15 amino acids. Trimming cost V 4 bases and J 1 base, with 12 bases left between them. Per the germline V gene, CDR1 is MNHNS and CDR2 is SASEGT. The CDR3 nucleotides read TGTGCCAGCAGTGCGAGCGGGCAAGGCACAGATACGCAGTATTTT. Amino acids: CASSASGQGTDTQYF.

The V gene is TRBV11-1, the J gene TRBJ2-1; 10 bases match TRBD1. The V and J ends lost 6 bases and 2 bases, in that order; junction bases with no gene match: 7. This CDR3 spans 16 amino acids. CDR1 is SGHAT and CDR2 is FQDESV in the germline V gene (reference sequence). The CDR3: CASRASTGGPYNEQFF. CDR3 in DNA: TGTGCCAGCAGAGCGTCGACAGGGGGCCCCTACAATGAGCAGTTCTTC.

This chain joins TRBV7-6 and TRBJ2-1, with no clear D. Deletions cut 1 base from V and 10 bases from J, with 8 bases between. Germline assignment: CDR1 SGHVS and CDR2 FNYEAQ. The CDR3 is made up of 12 amino acids. The CDR3 bases are TGTGCCAGCAGCTTAGACGAGGCAGAGCAGTTCTTC. Translating it yields CASSLDEAEQFF.

The genes are TRBV5-1 and TRBJ2-4; D gene unclear. V was trimmed by 0 bases and J by 5 bases, leaving 6 bases between them. Looked up from germline, CDR1 is SGHRS and CDR2 is YFSETQ. The CDR3 has 13 residues. CDR3 sequence reads: CASSLDGQNIQYF. In nucleotides, the CDR3 is TGCGCCAGCAGCTTGGACGGCCAAAACATTCAGTACTTC.